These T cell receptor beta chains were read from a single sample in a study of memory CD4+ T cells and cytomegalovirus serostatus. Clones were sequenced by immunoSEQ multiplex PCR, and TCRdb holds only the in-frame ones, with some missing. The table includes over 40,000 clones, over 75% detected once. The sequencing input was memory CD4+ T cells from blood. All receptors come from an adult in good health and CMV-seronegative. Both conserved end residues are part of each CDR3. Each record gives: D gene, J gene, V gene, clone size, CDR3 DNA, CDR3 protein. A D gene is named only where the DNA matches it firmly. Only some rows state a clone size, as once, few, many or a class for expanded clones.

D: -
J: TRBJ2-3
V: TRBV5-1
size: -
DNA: TGCGCCAGCACTAGTAGTGGTACATTCTCAGATACGCAGTATTTT
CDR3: CASTSSGTFSDTQYF

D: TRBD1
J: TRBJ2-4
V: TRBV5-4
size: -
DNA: TGTGCCAGCAGCCGAGGACAGGCTTCGGACATTCAGTACTTC
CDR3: CASSRGQASDIQYF

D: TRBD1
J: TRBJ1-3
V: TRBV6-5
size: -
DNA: TGTGCCAGCAGTCAAAAGGGGGCGGGAGGAAACACCATATATTTT
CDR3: CASSQKGAGGNTIYF

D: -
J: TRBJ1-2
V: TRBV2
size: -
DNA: TGTGCCAGCTCCATCGAGGCCCTCTGGGGCTACACCTTC
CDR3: CASSIEALWGYTF

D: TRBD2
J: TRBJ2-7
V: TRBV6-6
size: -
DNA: TGTGCCAGCTCCGCGGGGGGTCCTTACGAGCAGTACTTC
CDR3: CASSAGGPYEQYF

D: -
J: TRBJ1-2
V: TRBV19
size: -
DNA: TGTGCCAGTACCCTCGGGGGGGTTACCTATGGCTACACCTTC
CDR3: CASTLGGVTYGYTF

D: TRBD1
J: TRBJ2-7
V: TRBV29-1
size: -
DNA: TGCAGCGTTGAGATCACAGGGGGCAACGAGCAGTACTTC
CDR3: CSVEITGGNEQYF

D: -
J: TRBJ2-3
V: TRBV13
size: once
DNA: TGTGCCAGCAGCTTGTTAGCGTCAGGGCCGCGGGAAGATACGCAGTATTTT
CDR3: CASSLLASGPREDTQYF

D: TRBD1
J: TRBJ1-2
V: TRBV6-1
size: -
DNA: TGTGCCAGCACCACGGGACAGGGAGCAGGGGGCTACACCTTC
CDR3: CASTTGQGAGGYTF

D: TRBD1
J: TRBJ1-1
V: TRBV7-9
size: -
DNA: TGTGCCAGCAGCTCCGGGACAGGTATGAACACTGAAGCTTTCTTT
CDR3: CASSSGTGMNTEAFF

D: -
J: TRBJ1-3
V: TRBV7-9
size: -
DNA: TGTGCCAGCAGCTTAGACGCCCCTGGAAACACCATATATTTT
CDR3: CASSLDAPGNTIYF

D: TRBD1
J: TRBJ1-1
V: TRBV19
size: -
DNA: TGTGCCAGTAGTTCCCCCGGACAGGGGGACACTGAAGCTTTCTTT
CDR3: CASSSPGQGDTEAFF

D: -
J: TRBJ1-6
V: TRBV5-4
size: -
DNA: TGTGCCAGCAGTCACAGGGACTCACCCCTCCACTTT
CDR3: CASSHRDSPLHF

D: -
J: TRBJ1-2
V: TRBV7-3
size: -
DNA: TGTGCCAGCAGCTTAAAGTCTTCGTCAGGGAACGACTATGGCTACACCTTC
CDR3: CASSLKSSSGNDYGYTF

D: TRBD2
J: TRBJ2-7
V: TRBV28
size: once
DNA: TGTGCCAGCAAATTAAGGGCTAGCGGGGGTACCTACGAGCAGTACTTC
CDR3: CASKLRASGGTYEQYF

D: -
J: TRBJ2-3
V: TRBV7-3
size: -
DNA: TGTGCCAGCAGCACCTACGGGGATACGCAGTATTTT
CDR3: CASSTYGDTQYF

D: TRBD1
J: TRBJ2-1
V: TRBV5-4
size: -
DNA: TGTGCCAGCAGCTTGGGTGGACAGGCCGACAATGAGCAGTTCTTC
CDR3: CASSLGGQADNEQFF

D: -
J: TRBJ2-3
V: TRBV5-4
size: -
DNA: TGTGCCAGCAGCTCTTATACAGATACGCAGTATTTT
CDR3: CASSSYTDTQYF

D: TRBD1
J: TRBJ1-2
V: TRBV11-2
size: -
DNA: TGTGCCAGCAGCGGACAGGGGTTGGGCTATGGCTACACCTTC
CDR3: CASSGQGLGYGYTF

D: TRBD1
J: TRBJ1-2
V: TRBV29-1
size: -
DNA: TGCAGCGTCCGGCCACAGGGGGGACTGAATCGGTATGGCTACACCTTC
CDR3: CSVRPQGGLNRYGYTF

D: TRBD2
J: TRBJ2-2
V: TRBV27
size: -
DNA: TGTGCCAGCAGGGAACTAGCGGGGGGAAGTGGCGGGGAGCTGTTTTTT
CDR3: CASRELAGGSGGELFF

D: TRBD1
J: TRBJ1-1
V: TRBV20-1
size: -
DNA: TGCAGTGCACTACAGGGGGCGGCTTTCTTT
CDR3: CSALQGAAFF

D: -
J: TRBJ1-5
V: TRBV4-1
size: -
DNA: TGCGCCAGCAGCCTCTCAATGGATCAGCCCCAGCATTTT
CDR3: CASSLSMDQPQHF

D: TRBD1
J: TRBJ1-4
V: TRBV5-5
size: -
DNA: TGTGCCAGCAGCTGGGGACAGGGTAAAGGGGAAAAACTGTTTTTT
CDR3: CASSWGQGKGEKLFF

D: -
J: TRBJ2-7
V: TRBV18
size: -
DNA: TGTGCCAGCTCACCGGTCCGCTACGAGCAGTACTTC
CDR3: CASSPVRYEQYF

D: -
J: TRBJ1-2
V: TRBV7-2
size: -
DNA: TGTGCCAGCAGCTTAGCCACCGAGCCAGCATACTATGGCTACACCTTC
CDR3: CASSLATEPAYYGYTF

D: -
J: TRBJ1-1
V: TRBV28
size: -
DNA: TGTGCCAGCAGCGCCACCGGGACGGGGGGCGCTTACACTGAAGCTTTCTTT
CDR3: CASSATGTGGAYTEAFF

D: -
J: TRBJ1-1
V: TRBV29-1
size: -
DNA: TGCAGCGCCGGGACCCACGGAGACACTGAAGCTTTCTTT
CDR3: CSAGTHGDTEAFF

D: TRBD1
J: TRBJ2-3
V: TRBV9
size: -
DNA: TGTGCCAGCAGCGTAGAAAATTCCGGGACAGGGTTGACAGATACGCAGTATTTT
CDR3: CASSVENSGTGLTDTQYF

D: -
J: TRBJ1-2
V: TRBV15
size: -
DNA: TGTGCCACCAGCAGAGATCTACAGGGTAGCTCGGTCAATGGCTACACCTTC
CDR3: CATSRDLQGSSVNGYTF

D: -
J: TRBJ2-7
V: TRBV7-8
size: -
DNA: TGTGCCAGCAGCTTAGATACAGGACTATCCTACGAGCAGTACTTC
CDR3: CASSLDTGLSYEQYF

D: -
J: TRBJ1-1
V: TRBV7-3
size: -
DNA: TGTGCCAGCAGCCTTACGCAGGATAGTGAAGCTTTCTTT
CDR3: CASSLTQDSEAFF

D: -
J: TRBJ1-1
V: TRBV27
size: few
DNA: TGTGCCAGCAGTTTATTGCGGGGGGCTGGCACTGAAGCTTTCTTT
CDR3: CASSLLRGAGTEAFF

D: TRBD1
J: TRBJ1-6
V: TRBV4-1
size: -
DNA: TGCGCCAGCAGCCACTGGGGACAGGGTGGTTATAATTCACCCCTCCACTTT
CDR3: CASSHWGQGGYNSPLHF

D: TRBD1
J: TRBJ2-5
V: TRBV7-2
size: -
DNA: TGTGCCAGCAGCCCGCTGACAGGGTCGGTTGGAGAGACCCAGTACTTC
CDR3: CASSPLTGSVGETQYF

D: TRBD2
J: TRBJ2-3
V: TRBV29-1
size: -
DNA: TGCAGCGCCAGGACTAGCGGGGGGCCCACAGATACGCAGTATTTT
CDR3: CSARTSGGPTDTQYF

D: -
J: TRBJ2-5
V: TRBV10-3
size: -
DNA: TGTGCCATCAATGAAGGCGGGGGCAGCGAGACCCAGTACTTC
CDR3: CAINEGGGSETQYF

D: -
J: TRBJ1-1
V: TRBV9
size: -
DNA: TGTGCCAGCAGCGTAAGCGGTAACACTGAAGCTTTCTTT
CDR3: CASSVSGNTEAFF

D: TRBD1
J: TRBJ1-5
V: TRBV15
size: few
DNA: TGTGCCACCAGCAGAGTAGGACAGGGGGTCCAGCCCCAGCATTTT
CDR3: CATSRVGQGVQPQHF

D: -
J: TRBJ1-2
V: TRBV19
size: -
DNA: TGTGCCACTACGACCGGAATCATCTATGGCTACACCTTC
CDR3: CATTTGIIYGYTF

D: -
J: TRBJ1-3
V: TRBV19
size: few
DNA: TGTGCCAGTAGCCCAGACTCTGGAAACACCATATATTTT
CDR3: CASSPDSGNTIYF

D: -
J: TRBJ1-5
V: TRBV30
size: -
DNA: TGTGCCTGGAGTGGAGGGGACCGGTCGACCCAGCATTTT
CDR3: CAWSGGDRSTQHF

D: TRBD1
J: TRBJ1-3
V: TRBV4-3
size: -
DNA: TGCGCCAGCAGCCTCACTGATCAGGGGGCTGCTGGAAACACCATATATTTT
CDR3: CASSLTDQGAAGNTIYF

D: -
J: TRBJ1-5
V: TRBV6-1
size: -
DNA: TGTGCCAGCAGTCCGAACAGGGCGGGGCAGCCCCAGCATTTT
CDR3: CASSPNRAGQPQHF

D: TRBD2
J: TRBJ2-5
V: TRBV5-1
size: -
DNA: TGCGCCAGCAGCTCGGGACTAGGCCAAGAGACCCAGTACTTC
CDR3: CASSSGLGQETQYF

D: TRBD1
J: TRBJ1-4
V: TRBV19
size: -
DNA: TGTGCCAGTACCCAAGGGGGCAGCTGGGGTGAAAAACTGTTTTTT
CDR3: CASTQGGSWGEKLFF

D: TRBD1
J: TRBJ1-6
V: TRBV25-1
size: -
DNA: TGTGCCAGCTCCTCCGGGACAGGGAGGGGAAGGGATTCACCCCTCCACTTT
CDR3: CASSSGTGRGRDSPLHF

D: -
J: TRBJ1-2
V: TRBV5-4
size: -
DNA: TGTGCCAGCAGCTTGGGCAGGGACTATGGCTACACCTTC
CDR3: CASSLGRDYGYTF

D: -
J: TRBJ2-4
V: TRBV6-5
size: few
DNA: TGTGCCAGCAGTTACTCAGGGTCCAAAAACATTCAGTACTTC
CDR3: CASSYSGSKNIQYF

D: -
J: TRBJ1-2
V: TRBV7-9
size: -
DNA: TGTGCCAGCAGCTTAGAGGGGGGCTATGGCTACACCTTC
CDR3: CASSLEGGYGYTF